This TCR beta chain was recorded in a study of T cells in localized non-small cell lung cancer (TCRdb year 2020). Some background on the complete study: The study examined T cell repertoires in a few hundred patients with early-stage NSCLC and compared tumors with uninvolved tumor-adjacent lungs. The cohort comprised approximately 240 treatment-naïve NSCLC patients with resected, localized lung tumors. The mean age of the NSCLC patients was about 64 years, with 130 or so men and about a hundred women.

Paper-wide results and their limitations: Because of the exploratory design, TCR variables were selected using unadjusted p-values without false-discovery rate correction. Uninvolved tumor-adjacent lung showed the highest T cell clonality, higher than tumor, which suggests more focused antigenic responses in the uninvolved tumor-adjacent lung. Of the top 100 tumor clones, a median of roughly 53 were detected in paired uninvolved adjacent lung; some 28 were also among that lung's top 100. Higher blood T cell density associated with longer overall survival, while higher adjacent-lung clonality associated with shorter survival. Multi-region tumor sequencing was not performed, so intratumor heterogeneity could not be excluded.

The CDR1 and CDR2 encoded by the germline V gene are LGHNA and YNFKEQ. Inclusive of the bounding cysteine and phenylalanine, the CDR3 is 13 residues long. The entry retains the CDR3 DNA only, 39 bases that are in frame from base 1. Deletion took 4 bases off V and 2 bases off J, with a span of 9 bases between the germline ends. The immunoSEQ Assay was used to sequence TCR beta CDR3 regions from DNA. For the original study's pipeline: T cell density was computed as TCR beta template counts normalized to usable DNA estimated by amplifying housekeeping genes. Richness was estimated using the preseqR package, with extrapolation to 400,000 templates for PBMC samples and to 120,000 templates for tissue samples. Clonality was defined by subtracting Pielou's evenness from one. Tissue-enriched TCRs were identified by differential abundance testing using productive amino-acid clonotypes, minimum total count 5 and alpha 0.1. The Jaccard Index and the Morisita Overlap Index were used to measure how much the repertoires overlapped between compartments. TCR beta CDR3s were clustered by GLIPH together with public tetramer-defined viral CDR3s, and at least three viral sequences plus V-gene enrichment were required for viral motifs. The table was pulled from immuneACCESS by TCRdb, which kept in-frame rearrangements only. Such tables lose some clones; where checked, under half of the loss comes from unresolved V genes, and the rest has no known cause. The DNA was the basis for D and trimming; V, J and clone size are from that table. Here the sample has 45,000 to 55,000 clones; approximately 90% occur a single time. The ten largest clones add up to 15% to 20% of the sample.

At diagnosis, peripheral blood, uninvolved tumor-adjacent lung and tumor were collected and were preserved as a mix of fresh-frozen and FFPE material. For TCR repertoire profiling, blood samples were analyzed as peripheral blood mononuclear cells. Regarding this clone: It has no known antigen specificity. Qualities for individual bases were not recorded, and no much larger clone is one base off.

This specimen consisted of peripheral blood, obtained before any cancer treatment. The sequence was obtained from a male donor older than 55 with stage III squamous cell lung carcinoma. This chain is built from TRBV4-2 and TRBJ2-7, with a tentative D gene TRBD1 over 6 matching bases. The nucleotide sequence is TGTGCCAGCAGCCCAGGACAGACCTACGAGCAGTACTTC. It encodes CASSPGQTYEQYF.